One and the same sample provided the 4 T cell receptor beta chains below, sequenced in a study of blood T cell repertoires in COVID-19. Repertoires were generated with immunoSEQ multiplex PCR, while TCRdb's copy carries only in-frame clones and drops some. The sample gives about 52,000 clones, about 85% of which show up once; approximately 10% is in the top ten. Sequenced material: peripheral blood. These receptors were collected from a human donor in a cohort sampled during active COVID-19.

The chain has TRBV3-1 (or the pseudogene TRBV3-2) and TRBJ1-3; the match to TRBD1 covers 7 bases. The germline gives CDR1 LGHDT, CDR2 YNNKEL (reference sequence). CDR3 length equals 15 residues. V trimming: 2 bases; J trimming: 5 bases; junction bases outside the gene matches: 6. The CDR3 region is CASSQIGQDRNTIYF. CDR3 DNA: TGTGCCAGCAGCCAAATTGGACAGGACCGAAACACCATATATTTT.

This clone has ten or more counts. The genes are TRBV5-3 and TRBJ1-4, with D perhaps matching TRBD1 (6 bases). TRBV5-3 counts as an open reading frame of uncertain function. The CDR3 spans 15 residues. V was cut by 3 bases and J by 4 bases, with 13 bases left in between. The DNA of the CDR3 is TGTGCCAGAAGCTCGAACAGGGCTTATAATGAAAAACTGTTTTTT. The encoded protein is CARSSNRAYNEKLFF.

The V call is TRBV9, the J call TRBJ2-3; D is unresolved. The CDR3 is 16 amino acids. Per germline, CDR1 SGDLS and CDR2 YYNGEE. The V gene lost 0 bases and the J gene lost 4 bases, with 15 bases spanning the gap. The CDR3 DNA sequence: TGTGCCAGCAGCGTAGCCGAAGGAGTCTTACCAGATACGCAGTATTTT. This gives the protein CASSVAEGVLPDTQYF.

The chain joins TRBV6-5 to TRBJ2-7; 11 bases are a match to TRBD2. J gave up 5 bases and V 6 bases, and 6 bases lay outside the gene matches. CDR1 is MNHEY and CDR2 is SVGAGI in the germline V gene. The CDR3 is 14 residues long. CDR3 region: CASRLAGAPHEQYF. Written as DNA, the CDR3 is TGTGCCAGCAGACTAGCGGGAGCTCCCCACGAGCAGTACTTC.